These T cell receptor beta chains were read from a single sample in a study of blood T cells in healthy people across ages. TCRdb passed the 5' RACE reads through MiXCR, listing each CDR3 protein once. Seen here are over a million distinct CDR3 sequences, around 45% observed once, and the top ten hold 15% to 20%. Sequenced sample: blood. Receptor source: a woman aged 55-69 years in good health. The conserved cysteine and the conserved F or W are not part of the CDR3 here. A D gene is named only where the DNA matches it firmly.

d_gene	v_gene	j_gene	CDR3aa
TRBD1	TRBV27	TRBJ2-7	ASRGSGTGNHEQY
.	TRBV6-5	TRBJ2-3	ASSLTPGSTDTQY
.	TRBV7-6	TRBJ1-1	ASSLRSGADTEAF
TRBD2	TRBV14	TRBJ2-1	ASSHGLAGINNEQF
TRBD2	TRBV7-2	.	ASSPKTSGSFSYNEQY
TRBD2	TRBV20-1	TRBJ2-7	SASPLAGGYEQY
TRBD2	TRBV27	TRBJ2-1	ASSLLVTGGSSYNEQF
.	TRBV21-1	TRBJ1-2	ASSKRAGYGYT
TRBD1	TRBV20-1	.	SAKGPVGTGGYEQY
TRBD2	TRBV7-8	TRBJ2-7	ACSWSGTSGYEQY
TRBD1	TRBV25-1	TRBJ1-1	ASRITRGQVTEAF
.	TRBV29-1	TRBJ2-5	SVVKVETQY
.	TRBV7-9	TRBJ1-2	ASSLGAADYGYT
.	TRBV4-3	TRBJ1-2	ASSRAGEGSYGYT
.	TRBV6-5	TRBJ1-4	ASSPTGAMASEKLF
.	TRBV11-1	TRBJ2-3	ASSLGEGTDTQY
.	TRBV5-1	TRBJ1-4	ASSLEGTPEKLF
.	TRBV12-3/TRBV12-4	TRBJ2-1	ASSLGQGTEQF
.	TRBV12-3/TRBV12-4	TRBJ1-2	ASRDNHYGYT
TRBD1	TRBV6-4	TRBJ1-2	ASSQQGRRGYT
.	TRBV20-1	TRBJ2-7	SASSPMDWKIGLNYEQY
.	TRBV6-2/TRBV6-3	TRBJ1-4	ASSLPQGREKLF
.	TRBV18	TRBJ2-3	ASSQRQTDTQY
.	TRBV20-1	TRBJ2-1	SAGPGLRYNEQF
TRBD2	TRBV20-1	TRBJ2-1	SAPQSPSGLSYNEQF
.	TRBV4-1	.	ASSPFRKNFYEQY
.	TRBV27	TRBJ2-7	ASSFLGPTVIYEQY
.	TRBV20-1	TRBJ2-1	SARDEGQNRNEQF
.	TRBV4-1	TRBJ2-5	ASSKGIQETQY
TRBD1	TRBV5-6	TRBJ2-1	ASGFTGGRDNEQF
TRBD1	TRBV3-1	TRBJ2-7	ASSLKTGGVEQY
.	TRBV2	TRBJ2-1	ASSRDLLVVQEQF
.	TRBV2	TRBJ2-4	ASSADTIAKNIQY
TRBD1	TRBV11-1	TRBJ2-7	ASSLAVAGGQPYEQY
.	TRBV15	TRBJ2-3	ATSRPFSRGRMGTQY
TRBD2	TRBV7-2	TRBJ2-3	ASSLWREEHTQY
.	TRBV6-2/TRBV6-3	TRBJ1-2	ASSYRFHYGYT
.	TRBV5-1	.	ASSLDSGSVEQY
TRBD2	TRBV3-1	.	ASSQDTSGSGDEQY
.	TRBV9	TRBJ2-3	ASSVSPASTDTQY
.	TRBV6-5	TRBJ2-5	ASSSGQDQETQY
.	TRBV20-1	TRBJ2-7	SARRLGAGSYEQY